This section outlines one T cell receptor (beta chain) sequence together with its context. Its specificity is unknown. This specimen comes from a study of regulatory T cells in long-lasting Graves disease. Findings of the study overall: Patients whose Graves' disease persisted exhibited lower TCR diversity than those newly diagnosed.

V was shortened by 3 bases and J by 1 base, with 7 bases between the two germline ends. CDR3 size: 13 residues. Germline V gene data show CDR1 as SGHTA and CDR2 as FQGTGA. As to time point: newly diagnosed GD, antithyroid drugs for less than 3 months. With RNA extracted from PBMCs as input, the TCR library was made. Investigators prepared the TCR beta libraries by applying iRepertoire HTBI primers and Arm-PCR of CDR3 regions. Via MiXCR, TCRdb re-called the multiplex PCR reads, giving one row per CDR3 protein. This table holds over 200,000 distinct CDR3 sequences, approximately 16% found once. The sequence was collected from a female donor with Graves disease. The chain combines TRBV7-3 with TRBJ2-7; no clear D gene. This sample comprised peripheral blood mononuclear cells (PBMCs), obtained at new diagnosis, from a patient treated with antithyroid drugs. CDR3 in amino acids: CASSLTRSYEQYF. The CDR3 DNA sequence: TGTGCCAGCAGCTTGACTCGTTCCTACGAGCAGTACTTC. Full variable domain (remainder filled in from reference TRBV7-3 and TRBJ2-7): GAGVSQTPSNKVTEKGKYVELRCDPISGHTALYWYRQSLGQGPEFLIYFQGTGAADDSGLPNDRFFAVRPEGSVSTLKIQRTERGDSAVYLCASSLTRSYEQYFGPGTRLTVT.